The 31 T cell receptor beta chains given below trace back to one sample, sequenced in a study of beta chain features in type 1 diabetes. What was sequenced were expressed TCRB transcripts, since all of the isolated RNA had been reverse transcribed. Some clones are missing from TCRdb's copy, which holds only in-frame ones; the method was immunoSEQ multiplex PCR. Of about 360,000 clones in the sample, around an eighth were seen once. The sequenced sample was naive CD4+ T cells from blood. The source of these receptors is a man between 18 and 35 years old in good health.

In this sample, this clone turned up a few times. V is TRBV4-2 and J is TRBJ2-5, with 8 bases lining up with TRBD2. The J segment lost 3 bases and the V segment lost 0 bases, leaving 9 bases of the junction unmatched. Per the germline V gene, CDR1 is LGHNA and CDR2 is YNFKEQ. The CDR3 loop spans 17 amino acids. The DNA for the CDR3 is TGTGCCAGCAGCCAAGATGAGGGGCGGGGGGCCGAAGAGACCCAGTACTTC. Translating gives CASSQDEGRGAEETQYF.

This clone was detected once. The V gene is TRBV2, the J gene TRBJ1-6; D is unclear. CDR1 and CDR2 from the germline V gene are SNHLY and FYNNEI. This CDR3 comprises 13 residues. Between the trimmed V and J ends, which lost 4 bases and 10 bases, there was a span of 11 bases. The CDR3 loop reads CASSVRARSPLHF. In DNA form, the CDR3 reads TGTGCCAGCAGTGTGCGGGCCAGATCACCCCTCCACTTT.

V is TRBV19 and J is TRBJ2-5, with TRBD2 identical over 11 bases. With 5 bases clipped from V and 1 base from J, the junction kept 6 bases outside the gene matches. This CDR3 contains 16 residues. Germline V gene sequence: CDR1 LNHDA, CDR2 SQIVND (reference sequence). CDR3 DNA: TGTGCCAGTAGTCCTTACACTAGCGGGGGCCAAGAGACCCAGTACTTC. Amino acids: CASSPYTSGGQETQYF.

J is TRBJ1-1 and V is TRBV28; 10 bases map to TRBD1. Trimming removed 5 bases from V and 4 bases from J; junction bases left unmatched: 10. The CDR3 extends over 16 amino acids. Germline V lookup: CDR1 MDHEN, CDR2 SYDVKM. CDR3 DNA sequence: TGTGCCAGCAGTGGGGGGACAGGGGCCGGATCCACTGAAGCTTTCTTT. Protein sequence: CASSGGTGAGSTEAFF.

This clone has only a few counts. The sample holds other DNA sequences that translate to the same CDR3. The rearrangement links TRBV19 to TRBJ1-5, with D maybe TRBD1 (6 bases). This CDR3 has 13 residues. Germline assignment: CDR1 LNHDA and CDR2 SQIVND (reference sequence). Between the trimmed V and J ends, which lost 4 bases and 4 bases, there was a span of 8 bases. The CDR3 reads CASSTQGNQPQHF. The CDR3 DNA reads TGTGCCAGTAGTACCCAGGGGAATCAGCCCCAGCATTTT.

The CDR3 sequence is CATHGGLARSYEQYF. Here the CDR3 DNA reads TGTGCCACCCACGGGGGACTAGCGCGATCCTACGAGCAGTACTTC. V is TRBV27 and J is TRBJ2-7; 10 bases agree with TRBD2. This CDR3 has 15 amino acids. J lost 1 base, V lost 10 bases, and 10 bases had no gene match. Per the germline V gene, CDR1 is MNHEY and CDR2 is SMNVEV (reference sequence).

The V call is TRBV6-5, the J call TRBJ1-5; maybe TRBD1 (6 bases). V lost 5 bases, J lost 5 bases, and 7 bases lay in between. Germline lookup yields CDR1 MNHEY and CDR2 SVGAGI. The CDR3 extends over 12 amino acids. CDR3 sequence reads: CASSPGDQPQHF. DNA of the CDR3: TGTGCCAGCAGTCCAGGGGATCAGCCCCAGCATTTT.

The rearrangement links TRBV5-8 to TRBJ2-1; D gene unclear. The CDR3 sequence is 13 residues long. V was cut by 6 bases and J by 6 bases, with 13 bases left in between. Germline assignment: CDR1 SGHTS and CDR2 YDEGEE. As DNA, the CDR3 is TGTGCCAGCAACCGACCGCGGCTCAATGAGCAGTTCTTC. As protein: CASNRPRLNEQFF.

The chain carries TRBV6-5 and TRBJ2-1; tentatively, D is TRBD1 (6 bases). Germline-derived CDR1 and CDR2 are MNHEY and SVGAGI. The CDR3 runs to 13 residues. Trimming stripped 6 bases from V and 2 bases from J, with 8 bases between. This CDR3 is CASRGQTYNEQFF. Written as DNA, the CDR3 is TGTGCCAGCAGGGGACAAACCTACAATGAGCAGTTCTTC.

This clone was counted only a few times. This sequence joins TRBV5-1 and TRBJ1-1; 8 bases match TRBD1. With V trimmed by 4 bases and J by 8 bases, 13 bases remained unmatched. The length of the CDR3 is 15 residues. Germline values: CDR1 SGHRS, CDR2 YFSETQ. CDR3 DNA: TGCGCCAGCAGCCCACGGACAGGGTTACCTTCCGAAGCTTTCTTT. Translation: CASSPRTGLPSEAFF.

The gene calls are TRBV9 and TRBJ2-1; possibly TRBD2 for D (7 bases). The CDR3 is made up of 16 amino acids. Trimming shortened V by 0 bases and J by 5 bases, and 15 bases separated the two germline ends. Germline V CDR1 and CDR2: SGDLS, YYNGEE. CDR3 nucleotide sequence: TGTGCCAGCAGCGTAGGAGGGGGGAGGGCCGACAATGAGCAGTTCTTC. Translated, it gives CASSVGGGRADNEQFF. Full variable domain (outside the CDR3, taken from reference TRBV9 and TRBJ2-1): DSGVTQTPKHLITATGQRVTLRCSPRSGDLSVYWYQQSLDQGLQFLIQYYNGEERAKGNILERFSAQQFPDLHSELNLSSLELGDSALYFCASSVGGGRADNEQFFGPGTRLTVL.

A few counts support this clone. The identical CDR3 is also encoded by other nucleotide sequences in the sample. The chain links TRBV6-5 to TRBJ1-2, with a possible D match to TRBD1 (5 bases). V was trimmed by 0 bases and J by 2 bases, leaving 7 bases between them. This CDR3 is built from 14 residues. Germline values: CDR1 MNHEY, CDR2 SVGAGI. The CDR3 DNA is TGTGCCAGCAGTTACTCGAACAGGAACTATGGCTACACCTTC. It is translated as CASSYSNRNYGYTF.

The sample holds a few counts of this clone. The rearrangement uses TRBV7-9 and TRBJ2-7, with a tentative D call TRBD1 (5 bases). The CDR3 has 12 amino acids. Germline V gives CDR1 SEHNR, CDR2 FQNEAQ (reference sequence). The ends were cut back, 3 bases at V and 5 bases at J, with 8 bases in the middle. The CDR3, as DNA: TGTGCCAGCAGCTTCAGGACAAACGAGCAGTACTTC. Protein product: CASSFRTNEQYF.

This chain links TRBV4-1 with TRBJ2-5; a possible D gene is TRBD1 (6 bases). This CDR3 has 17 residues. V lost 4 bases and J lost 5, with 23 bases in between. Germline V CDR1 and CDR2: MGHRA, YSYEKL. CDR3 sequence reads: CASSRLLRDKGGETQYF. The CDR3 region has the DNA TGCGCCAGCAGCCGCCTCCTCCGGGACAAAGGGGGTGAGACCCAGTACTTC.

This clone was counted a few times. The chain couples TRBV9 to TRBJ2-5, with TRBD2 matching over 11 bases. The V segment lost 0 bases and the J segment 4 bases; nucleotides outside the gene matches: 14. This CDR3 is built from 19 residues. CDR1 SGDLS and CDR2 YYNGEE come from the germline V gene. The CDR3 reads CASSVAPSGSGRVGETQYF. The CDR3 DNA sequence: TGTGCCAGCAGCGTAGCTCCCTCGGGTAGCGGGAGGGTCGGAGAGACCCAGTACTTC.

Only a few counts were recorded for this clone. The chain recombines TRBV4-1 with TRBJ2-7; 13 bases are a match to TRBD2. CDR1 is MGHRA and CDR2 is YSYEKL in the germline V gene. The CDR3 sequence is 19 residues long. After removal of 2 bases from V and 1 base from J, the junction contained 11 bases not matched to a gene. The CDR3 loop is CASSQIPGLAGSRSYEQYF. The CDR3 DNA sequence: TGCGCCAGCAGCCAAATACCGGGACTAGCGGGGAGTCGGTCCTACGAGCAGTACTTC.

The chain recombines TRBV30 with TRBJ1-6, with TRBD1 as a possible D gene (6 bases). This CDR3 is 15 amino acids long. V gave up 1 base and J gave up 8 bases, with 15 bases separating them. Germline loops: CDR1 GTSNPN, CDR2 SVGIG (reference sequence). The CDR3 sequence: CAWSEGTSLHSPLHF. CDR3 nucleotides: TGTGCCTGGAGTGAAGGGACAAGCTTACATTCACCCCTCCACTTT.

The chain links TRBV18 to TRBJ2-1, with TRBD2 matching over 7 bases. V gave up 1 base and J gave up 9 bases; unmatched junction bases: 9. CDR3 length equals 15 residues. The germline V gene encodes CDR1 KGHSH and CDR2 LQKENI. This CDR3 is CASSPRASGGAEQFF. CDR3 DNA sequence: TGTGCCAGCTCACCACGGGCTAGCGGAGGGGCTGAGCAGTTCTTC.

This rearrangement joins TRBV7-2 to TRBJ2-3, with a tentative D call TRBD1 (5 bases). V shed 0 bases and J shed 1 base, with 8 bases lying between them. Germline values: CDR1 SGHTA, CDR2 FQGNSA. The CDR3 extends over 15 amino acids. The CDR3 spells CASSLAGPGTDTQYF. In nucleotides, the CDR3 is TGTGCCAGCAGCTTAGCGGGGCCTGGCACAGATACGCAGTATTTT.

The rearrangement joins TRBV7-9 to TRBJ2-7, with D perhaps matching TRBD2 (6 bases). Trimming shortened V by 5 bases and J by 2 bases, and 16 bases separated the two germline ends. This CDR3 has 15 amino acids. Germline V gene sequence: CDR1 SEHNR, CDR2 FQNEAQ (reference sequence). The CDR3 DNA sequence: TGTGCCAGCAGCGTCGCGGGGACGGCAACCTACGAGCAGTACTTC. Residues: CASSVAGTATYEQYF.

The chain carries TRBV9 and TRBJ1-6, with a possible D match to TRBD1 (5 bases). Trimming took off 4 bases at V and 0 bases at J, with 11 bases between the two ends. The CDR3 loop spans 16 amino acids. The V gene's germline CDR1 is SGDLS and CDR2 YYNGEE. The DNA of the CDR3 is TGTGCCAGCAGCCCTCGACAGAGCTCCTATAATTCACCCCTCCACTTT. Its protein is CASSPRQSSYNSPLHF.

The chain uses TRBV14 and TRBJ1-1; D possibly corresponds to TRBD1 (5 bases). CDR3 length: 13 residues. V shed 6 bases and J shed 1 base, with 9 bases lying between them. CDR1 and CDR2 from the germline V gene are SGHDN and FVKESK. This chain's CDR3 is CASSPGPNTEAFF. CDR3 in DNA: TGTGCCAGCAGTCCAGGGCCGAACACTGAAGCTTTCTTT.

There are a few counts of this clone. V usage is TRBV9 and J usage is TRBJ2-3, with 7 bases aligning to TRBD2. Germline trimming cut 0 bases from V and 6 bases from J; bases unmatched to any gene: 4. This CDR3 spans 14 amino acids. Germline lookup yields CDR1 SGDLS and CDR2 YYNGEE. CDR3 sequence reads: CASSVVAGADTQYF. The DNA for the CDR3 is TGTGCCAGCAGCGTAGTTGCGGGAGCCGATACGCAGTATTTT. The variable domain in full, with the rest retrieved from reference TRBV9 and TRBJ2-3, is DSGVTQTPKHLITATGQRVTLRCSPRSGDLSVYWYQQSLDQGLQFLIQYYNGEERAKGNILERFSAQQFPDLHSELNLSSLELGDSALYFCASSVVAGADTQYFGPGTRLTVL.

This clone was counted between two and nine times. V and J are TRBV28 and TRBJ2-1; D is perhaps TRBD2 (6 bases). Between the trimmed V and J ends, which lost 8 bases and 2 bases, there was a span of 13 bases. This CDR3 has 14 amino acids. Per germline, CDR1 MDHEN and CDR2 SYDVKM. The CDR3 DNA reads as TGTGCCAGCTCCGGGGGAATTACCTACAATGAGCAGTTCTTC. Its translation is CASSGGITYNEQFF.

In its sample, this clone was seen a few times. The rearrangement uses TRBV6-1 and TRBJ2-1; a weak D match, TRBD1 (6 bases). The V gene lost 6 bases and the J gene lost 14 bases, with 17 bases spanning the gap. The CDR3 is made up of 12 amino acids. Germline CDR1 is MNHNS and CDR2 is SASEGT. The CDR3 DNA sequence: TGTGCCAGCAGACCCACGACCAGGGGAAAGTTCTTC. This sequence encodes CASRPTTRGKFF.

V usage is TRBV30 and J usage is TRBJ2-5, with a tentative D call TRBD1 (5 bases). This CDR3 contains 12 residues. Germline CDR1 GTSNPN, CDR2 SVGIG (reference sequence). V lost 5 bases to trimming and J lost 6 bases, with 13 bases between them. CDR3 region: CAWEPTGKTQYF. The CDR3, as DNA: TGTGCCTGGGAACCCACAGGAAAGACCCAGTACTTC.

Of note for this clone: The sample has other DNA sequences that encode this CDR3 too. The chain employs TRBV18 and TRBJ2-1; 9 bases map to TRBD2. This CDR3 spans 15 amino acids. Germline V lookup: CDR1 KGHSH, CDR2 LQKENI. The V segment lost 3 bases and the J segment 1 base; nucleotides outside the gene matches: 1. CDR3 loop: CASSPTSGSYNEQFF. The CDR3 DNA follows: TGTGCCAGCTCACCGACTAGCGGATCCTACAATGAGCAGTTCTTC.

This clone was detected a few times. This sample includes further DNA sequences coding for the same CDR3. The chain has TRBV30 and TRBJ1-5; the D is unclear. CDR3 length: 13 amino acids. V shed 3 bases and J shed 3 bases, with 9 bases lying between them. Germline V CDR1 and CDR2: GTSNPN, SVGIG (reference sequence). The CDR3 protein is CAWSVRDNQPQHF. As DNA, the CDR3 is TGTGCCTGGAGCGTGCGAGACAATCAGCCCCAGCATTTT.

This clone was seen more than once but under ten times. Here the CDR3 DNA reads TGTGCCTGGAGTGGGGGGACAGGGGTTTCACCCCTCCACTTT. This gives the protein CAWSGGTGVSPLHF. The chain has TRBV30 and TRBJ1-6; 10 bases line up with TRBD1. V was clipped by 1 base and J by 9 bases; unmatched bases: 3. Germline assignment: CDR1 GTSNPN and CDR2 SVGIG (reference sequence). The CDR3 has 14 residues.

This clone has just a few counts. The chain has TRBV30 and TRBJ1-3; 9 bases fit TRBD1. Looked up from germline, CDR1 is GTSNPN and CDR2 is SVGIG (reference sequence). V lost 3 bases, J lost 2 bases, and 2 bases stayed unmatched. This CDR3 contains 14 residues. The CDR3 coding sequence is TGTGCCTGGAGCAGGACAGGGGCTGGAAACACCATATATTTT. This sequence encodes CAWSRTGAGNTIYF.

The chain is built from TRBV5-1 and TRBJ1-1; D possibly corresponds to TRBD1 (6 bases). The CDR3 length is 13 residues. CDR1 is SGHRS and CDR2 is YFSETQ in the germline V gene. V dropped 4 bases and J dropped 6 bases, with 13 bases sitting between them. CDR3 coding DNA: TGCGCCAGCAGCCCCTTCCAGGGGTCTGAAGCTTTCTTT. It codes for CASSPFQGSEAFF.